This entry concerns a single T cell receptor (beta chain). Its antigen is currently not known. Per-nucleotide qualities are absent, and no much larger clonotype sits a single base away. Libraries were made using the immunoSEQ multiplex PCR assay. A mixture of 60 forward primers for TCR Vbeta segments and 13 reverse primers for TCR Jbeta segments was used in the multiplex PCR. A multiplex PCR assay on genomic DNA amplified the CDR3 region of rearranged TCR beta genes. Amplified TCR beta libraries were sequenced as 87-base-pair reads on the Illumina HiSeq System. As for how the authors treated the data: A later analysis tallied tens of millions of unique TCR beta chains across the 640 or so repertoires, and around 10 million of those chains were shared by two or more donors. Raw reads were error-corrected and collapsed into unique sequences with a nearest-neighbor algorithm that merged closely related sequences to remove PCR and sequencing errors. Alignment of CDR3 sequences to IMGT reference sequences was used to assign V, D and J gene segments. For a sequence to be retained, a match of at least six nucleotides to both a V gene segment and a J gene segment was required. Rearrangements were classified as productive when the CDR3 lacked stop codons and remained in frame with V and J, and all other rearrangements were classified as non-productive. Following IMGT convention, CDR3 was defined as the stretch from the second conserved V-encoded cysteine up to the conserved J-encoded phenylalanine. Sequences without an unambiguous match to a single V gene segment were excluded from the earlier analysis of several hundred of the donors. In an earlier analysis of approximately 590 of the donors, a V segment was called functional when productive rearrangements were above 56.7%, and segregating when the standard deviation between donors exceeded 5%. To diagnose cytomegalovirus status from the catalog of TCR beta chain sequences, a statistical classification framework was built. V and J gene assignment, in a later analysis, came from comparing TCR nucleotide sequences with IMGT/GENE-DB human TR gene sequences. Using the TCRdist pipeline, a later analysis assigned CDR3 sequences along with most-parsimonious VDJ recombination scenarios. In a later analysis, every TCR beta chain was defined by the combination of its CDR3 amino acid sequence and its V-gene family, and reads without a unique V-gene family were dropped. As a way to deal with suspected cross-contamination and a sequencing artifact, a later analysis dropped over 550 nucleotide sequences that were highly shared and had low generation probability. For each public chain, a later analysis derived a clonal expansion index from normalized ranks of inferred template counts within each repertoire. A later analysis computed generation probabilities with a VDJ recombination model fitted to out-of-frame rearrangements, and checked the results against IGoR. In a later analysis, hypergeometric tests were used to score TCR-TCR, TCR-HLA and TCR-CMV co-occurrence, with a repertoire-size bias correction applied to TCR pairs. To estimate false discovery rates, a later analysis permuted the HLA or CMV assignments 20 times. In a later analysis, co-occurring TCRs were grouped using DBSCAN, and TCRdist sequence similarity was added for clustering within HLA-allele-positive subsets. Repertoires with fewer than 30,000 or more than 120,000 public chains were left out of co-occurrence clustering, as were about five repertoires with anomalous nucleotide sharing. Entries here come from immuneACCESS through TCRdb and include only in-frame sequences with V and J called. Some clones fail to appear in such tables; in the studies checked, an unresolved V gene covers under half of the shortfall, and the cause of the remainder is unknown. V, J and clone size are those of that table, while D and trimming were read from the DNA. In all, the sample holds some 180,000 clones, and about 90% of those were seen once. Of the sample, less than 0.3% is held by the ten largest clones.

The cohort consisted of 650 to 700 healthy bone marrow donors. At the time of sampling, every cohort member was nominally healthy, though immune exposures that went unrecorded were likely present. The donor tested CMV seronegative, placing the donor among the approximately 360 seronegative members of the cohort. Every donor gave a peripheral blood sample, and the peripheral blood mononuclear cells from that sample were used for TCR beta sequencing. Genomic DNA extraction from the blood cell samples was performed with the Qiagen DNeasy Blood Extraction Kit. The germline V gene provides CDR1 SGHTA and CDR2 FQGNSA. At the junction V is shortened by 1 base and J by 10 bases, with 13 bases in between. The CDR3 runs 13 amino acids, cysteine and phenylalanine included. The CDR3 DNA has 39 bases and is translated from base 1. These data come from a study of cytomegalovirus exposure and HLA in healthy donors (dated by TCRdb to about 2017). Describing the broader study: An earlier analysis of about 560 of the donors reported roughly 300 Gb of sequence data and 95 million to 120 million unique TCR beta sequences obtained from about 170 million T cells. Roughly 300 gigabases of sequencing data and approximately 91 million unique TCR sequences made up an early release that covered under 750 HLA-typed donors. Of the 300 to 500 genotyped donors, over 80% were placed in the genetic ancestry cluster associated with self-reported Caucasian donors. The study aimed to test whether cataloging public T cell receptors could reveal signatures of past pathogen exposure. The study used immunosequencing to profile the T cell repertoires of several hundred subjects and linked those repertoires to cytomegalovirus serostatus. Besides the first cohort of 666 subjects, a separate validation cohort made up of 120 different subjects was used. To predict cytomegalovirus infection status, the study combined high-throughput TCR immunosequencing, statistical association of individual TCRs with disease status, and machine learning. To study patterns of TCR occurrence, a later analysis re-analyzed previously published TCR beta repertoires from 666 donors and added high-resolution HLA genotyping. The later analysis used no new phenotypic data to find candidate immune exposures, relying instead on TCR beta sequences and their occurrence across donors. In an earlier analysis of over 550 of the donors, high-throughput TCR beta sequencing was used to judge whether each TCR beta V gene segment behaved as functional or pseudogenic. Donor age, sex, ethnicity and CMV serostatus were compiled together with the repertoire data. Genome-wide SNP genotypes for about 65% of the 666 donors were used in a later genetic analysis, which treated that subset as a discovery cohort. All discovery cohort repertoires had been generated on a single sequencing platform. HLA typing included class I and class II loci at four-digit resolution. The number of donors typed differed by locus, with about 629-630 for A, B, C, DRB1 and DQB1, around 500 for DQA1, approximately 570 for DPA1, and under 490 for DPB1. Because of strong linkage in the cohort, four to six DR-DQ haplotypes were treated as single units for association and clustering. Among around 400 genotyped donors of the cohort, an average of roughly 230,000 unique TCR beta nucleotide sequences was sequenced per donor, of which about 19% were non-productive.

General study outcomes and caveats: Only TCR beta chains were sequenced in this cohort, and the absence of alpha or paired-chain data limited detectable features. The classifier was reported to diagnose cytomegalovirus status with high specificity and sensitivity in both the original cohort and the validation cohort. The authors suggested that the approach could potentially be extended to other disease states and immunological phenotypes. A cluster of highly shared sequence variants was judged likely to represent a technical artifact of the sequencing pipeline. In a later analysis, TCR association rates were found to vary across HLA loci, with the most associated TCRs seen for DRB1 alleles and the fewest for HLA-C alleles. Because HLA typing was unavailable for some donors at each locus, only the typed subset was used in association tests. According to a later genetic analysis, donors in an Asian-associated ancestry cluster had fewer N-insertions in productive TCRs than the approximately 670-donor mean. In a later analysis, most CMV-associated TCR beta chains were found to appear HLA-restricted, with HLA associations seemingly driven largely by CMV exposure. Assigning TCR associations to individual alleles was difficult when HLA alleles, especially DR and DQ, strongly co-occurred. Several of the top co-occurrence clusters appeared to be linked to parvovirus B19, influenza, CMV and Epstein-Barr virus, according to a later analysis. The only immune exposure information available for the cohort was CMV serostatus. In vitro tests confirmed that a few of the cytomegalovirus-associated TCR beta chains recognize cytomegalovirus antigens. Correlated functional status among segregating V segments might reflect linkage disequilibrium, but an unknown experimental factor could not be ruled out. In a later analysis, HLA-associated TCR beta chains showed more clonal expansion and lower generation probabilities than non-associated chains that were equally common. The study listed approximately 150 TCR beta chains as associated with cytomegalovirus. V-gene and J-gene trimming of TCR beta chains was associated with a missense DCLRE1C variant in a later genetic analysis, and the association was replicated in an independent cohort. A further reported finding was that TCR beta sequences accurately predicted the HLA-A and HLA-B alleles for most subjects in the first cohort. Because counts were too low, 15 or so rarely observed V segments, including chromosome 9 orphons, were excluded from the earlier analysis of some 540 of the donors. Most TCR sequences were observed very rarely across donors, whereas some public TCRs were present in many individuals. The 87-base-pair reads could not distinguish some IMGT-functional V segments, including TRBV6-2 and TRBV6-3, so those segments were excluded. In an earlier analysis of more than 450 of the donors, most TCR beta V segments were observed in productive rearrangements about 90% or about 30% of the time, broadly matching IMGT annotations. Specific HLA alleles were associated with roughly 17,000 TCR beta sequences at a false discovery rate of 0.05 in a later analysis. Roughly uniform sequencing depth across donors was assumed in presence/absence analyses, although this assumption may not hold.

The sequence came from a girl less than two years old in good health and CMV-seronegative. The chain uses TRBV7-2 and TRBJ1-1; the D gene is possibly TRBD1, with 6 bases matching. The sequencing sample was made of PBMCs. The DNA reads TGTGCCAGCAGCTTAGATACAGGGCCCGTAGCTTTCTTT. It encodes CASSLDTGPVAFF. Where the CDR3 stops, the reference TRBV7-2 and TRBJ1-1 genes take over; the full variable domain is GAGVSQSPSNKVTEKGKDVELRCDPISGHTALYWYRQSLGQGLEFLIYFQGNSAPDKSGLPSDRFSAERTGGSVSTLTIQRTQQEDSAVYLCASSLDTGPVAFFGQGTRLTVV.